The 7 T cell receptor beta chains below were found in one sample sequenced in a study of blood T cell repertoires in COVID-19. The assay was immunoSEQ multiplex PCR, and TCRdb's table has in-frame clones only and misses some. Of 200,000 to 250,000 clones in the sample, about 91% were seen once. Material for sequencing was peripheral blood. Source of these receptors: a man between 18 and 35 years old with active or convalescent COVID-19.

This chain links TRBV5-4 with TRBJ2-3; 8 bases are shared with TRBD2. J lost 2 bases, V lost 5 bases, and 7 bases had no gene match. Germline loops: CDR1 SGHNT, CDR2 YYREEE (reference sequence). The length of the CDR3 is 15 residues. CDR3 amino acids: CASRSGLGNTDTQYF. CDR3 sequence (DNA): TGTGCCAGCAGGTCGGGACTAGGGAACACAGATACGCAGTATTTT.

This clone was seen a single time. The chain has TRBV18 and TRBJ1-1; 10 bases fit TRBD1. Germline V lookup: CDR1 KGHSH, CDR2 LQKENI. V shed 4 bases, J shed 5 bases, and the junction held 4 bases outside the gene matches. This CDR3 contains 14 residues. The DNA for the CDR3 is TGTGCCAGCTCACATGACAGGGGGCGAACTGAAGCTTTCTTT. Protein product: CASSHDRGRTEAFF.

The chain combines TRBV24-1 with TRBJ1-1; D gene ambiguous. Deletions cut 1 base from V and 4 bases from J, with 3 bases between. Germline V gene sequence: CDR1 KGHDR, CDR2 SFDVKD. The CDR3 covers 12 residues. This CDR3 is CATSDFGTEAFF. In nucleotides, the CDR3 is TGTGCCACCAGTGATTTCGGCACTGAAGCTTTCTTT.

This chain links TRBV5-4 with TRBJ2-7; D is perhaps TRBD2 (5 bases). The CDR3 totals 14 residues. The germline V gene encodes CDR1 SGHNT and CDR2 YYREEE (reference sequence). V was pared by 0 bases and J by 7 bases, with 14 bases between. The CDR3 sequence is CASSLDPTSKEQYF. CDR3 nucleotide sequence: TGTGCCAGCAGCTTGGACCCTACTAGTAAGGAGCAGTACTTC. The whole variable domain, filled in from reference TRBV5-4 and TRBJ2-7, reads ETGVTQSPTHLIKTRGQQVTLRCSSQSGHNTVSWYQQALGQGPQFIFQYYREEENGRGNFPPRFSGLQFPNYSSELNVNALELDDSALYLCASSLDPTSKEQYFGPGTRLTVT.

V usage is TRBV6-1 and J usage is TRBJ2-7; the D gene is possibly TRBD2 (5 bases). The CDR3 is 13 amino acids. Looked up from germline, CDR1 is MNHNS and CDR2 is SASEGT. Between the trimmed V and J ends, which lost 1 base and 5 bases, there was a span of 9 bases. The CDR3 coding sequence is TGTGCCAGCAGTGAAGTGGAGGTCAACGAGCAGTACTTC. Translated: CASSEVEVNEQYF.

The CDR3 is CASSPGGGASYEQYF. In nucleotides, the CDR3 is TGTGCCAGCAGCCCGGGGGGGGGTGCCTCCTACGAGCAGTACTTC. The chain has TRBV7-2 and TRBJ2-7; TRBD2 aligns across 8 bases. Germline assignment: CDR1 SGHTA and CDR2 FQGNSA. This CDR3 has 15 amino acids. After removal of 5 bases from V and 0 bases from J, the junction contained 6 bases not matched to a gene. Based on the CDR3 plus reference TRBV7-2 and TRBJ2-7, the full variable domain is GAGVSQSPSNKVTEKGKDVELRCDPISGHTALYWYRQSLGQGLEFLIYFQGNSAPDKSGLPSDRFSAERTGGSVSTLTIQRTQQEDSAVYLCASSPGGGASYEQYFGPGTRLTVT.

The CDR3 region has the DNA TGTGCCAGCAGCCAAGATAGAGGGACAGGTCAAGGGAAACTGTTTTTT. Translation: CASSQDRGTGQGKLFF. The chain recombines TRBV4-2 with TRBJ1-4, with 8 bases lining up with TRBD1. CDR1 is LGHNA and CDR2 is YNFKEQ in the germline V gene. After removal of 0 bases from V and 11 bases from J, the junction contained 11 bases not matched to a gene. The CDR3 has 16 amino acids.